Listed below are T cell receptor beta chains from one sample, sequenced in a study of graft-versus-host responses after intestinal transplantation. Their recognized antigens are unknown. The assay was immunoSEQ multiplex PCR, and TCRdb's table has in-frame clones only and misses some. The sample yields about 73,000 clones, 90% seen once. Specimen: unstimulated CD8+ T cells sorted from spleen or lymph node cells, collected before transplant. All receptors derive from a human donor who was the organ donor for an intestinal transplant. The CDR3 runs from the conserved cysteine through the conserved F or W. Each record gives: CDR3 protein, CDR3 DNA, clone size, V gene, J gene, D gene. D genes are given only for firm matches. Clone size, where shown, is once, few, many, or a class for clones that have expanded.

CDR3 protein: CASSQGQGFSGTDTQYF
CDR3 DNA: TGCGCCAGCAGCCAAGGACAGGGATTCTCCGGCACAGATACGCAGTATTTT
clone size: -
V gene: TRBV4-1
J gene: TRBJ2-3
D gene: TRBD1

CDR3 protein: CASSSTGTGLIDTQYF
CDR3 DNA: TGTGCCAGCAGCTCCACCGGGACAGGGCTAATAGATACGCAGTATTTT
clone size: -
V gene: TRBV7-9
J gene: TRBJ2-3
D gene: TRBD1

CDR3 protein: CASSLTDSPYGYTF
CDR3 DNA: TGTGCCAGCAGCCTGACGGACAGTCCCTATGGCTACACCTTC
clone size: -
V gene: TRBV14
J gene: TRBJ1-2
D gene: -

CDR3 protein: CASSLGTVRVEQFF
CDR3 DNA: TGTGCCAGCAGTTTAGGGACAGTTAGGGTTGAGCAGTTCTTC
clone size: -
V gene: TRBV27
J gene: TRBJ2-1
D gene: TRBD1

CDR3 protein: CASSLGQDRWDQPQHF
CDR3 DNA: TGTGCCAGCAGCCTAGGACAGGATCGGTGGGATCAGCCCCAGCATTTT
clone size: -
V gene: TRBV7-9
J gene: TRBJ1-5
D gene: TRBD1

CDR3 protein: CASGGQPSYNSPLHF
CDR3 DNA: TGTGCCAGCGGGGGACAGCCCTCCTATAATTCACCCCTCCACTTT
clone size: few
V gene: TRBV6-1
J gene: TRBJ1-6
D gene: TRBD1

CDR3 protein: CASSIDRAYNSPLHF
CDR3 DNA: TGTGCCAGTAGTATTGACAGAGCTTATAATTCACCCCTCCACTTT
clone size: once
V gene: TRBV19
J gene: TRBJ1-6
D gene: -

CDR3 protein: CASSEGGQGGSPLHF
CDR3 DNA: TGTGCCAGCAGTGAAGGGGGCCAGGGAGGTTCACCCCTCCACTTT
clone size: -
V gene: TRBV6-4
J gene: TRBJ1-6
D gene: TRBD1

CDR3 protein: CASSLRDSGTEAFF
CDR3 DNA: TGTGCCAGCAGTTTAAGGGACTCAGGGACTGAAGCTTTCTTT
clone size: -
V gene: TRBV27
J gene: TRBJ1-1
D gene: -

CDR3 protein: CASRWTGNGYGYTF
CDR3 DNA: TGTGCCAGCAGGTGGACAGGGAACGGCTATGGCTACACCTTC
clone size: -
V gene: TRBV6-5
J gene: TRBJ1-2
D gene: TRBD1

CDR3 protein: CASSPGGYNEQFF
CDR3 DNA: TGTGCCAGCAGCCCGGGGGGGTACAATGAGCAGTTCTTC
clone size: -
V gene: TRBV14
J gene: TRBJ2-1
D gene: TRBD2

CDR3 protein: CASSPTGGGLDQPQHF
CDR3 DNA: TGTGCCAGCAGTCCAACCGGCGGGGGCCTAGATCAGCCCCAGCATTTT
clone size: -
V gene: TRBV28
J gene: TRBJ1-5
D gene: -

CDR3 protein: CASSFTGTDQPQHF
CDR3 DNA: TGTGCCAGCAGTTTTACTGGGACAGATCAGCCCCAGCATTTT
clone size: -
V gene: TRBV27
J gene: TRBJ1-5
D gene: TRBD1

CDR3 protein: CASSLVPGEPNEQFF
CDR3 DNA: TGTGCCAGCAGCTTAGTGCCAGGGGAGCCCAATGAGCAGTTCTTC
clone size: once
V gene: TRBV7-6
J gene: TRBJ2-1
D gene: -

CDR3 protein: CASSVRGQETQYF
CDR3 DNA: TGTGCCAGTAGTGTCAGGGGACAAGAGACCCAGTACTTC
clone size: -
V gene: TRBV19
J gene: TRBJ2-5
D gene: -

CDR3 protein: CASSHGLAGGYFIYNEQFF
CDR3 DNA: TGTGCCAGCAGCCACGGACTAGCGGGGGGTTATTTTATCTACAATGAGCAGTTCTTC
clone size: -
V gene: TRBV11-2
J gene: TRBJ2-1
D gene: TRBD2

CDR3 protein: CASSSDDSPTNEKLFF
CDR3 DNA: TGCGCCAGCAGCTCCGATGACAGCCCAACTAATGAAAAACTGTTTTTT
clone size: -
V gene: TRBV5-1
J gene: TRBJ1-4
D gene: -

CDR3 protein: CASNLPQDRGQEAFF
CDR3 DNA: TGTGCCAGCAATCTCCCTCAGGACAGGGGGCAGGAAGCTTTCTTT
clone size: once
V gene: TRBV2
J gene: TRBJ1-1
D gene: TRBD1

CDR3 protein: CASSESGDSGNTIYF
CDR3 DNA: TGTGCCAGCAGTGAGTCGGGGGACTCTGGAAACACCATATATTTT
clone size: -
V gene: TRBV6-4
J gene: TRBJ1-3
D gene: -

CDR3 protein: CAIQGDSFYNEQFF
CDR3 DNA: TGTGCCATCCAAGGGGACTCCTTCTACAATGAGCAGTTCTTC
clone size: -
V gene: TRBV2
J gene: TRBJ2-1
D gene: -

CDR3 protein: CASSQDSGSNSPLHF
CDR3 DNA: TGCGCCAGCAGCCAAGATTCGGGGTCCAATTCACCCCTCCACTTT
clone size: -
V gene: TRBV4-3
J gene: TRBJ1-6
D gene: -

CDR3 protein: CSSTLGTGAFF
CDR3 DNA: TGCAGTTCAACCCTCGGGACAGGGGCTTTCTTT
clone size: once
V gene: TRBV20-1
J gene: TRBJ1-1
D gene: TRBD1

CDR3 protein: CASSTGLAGGETQYF
CDR3 DNA: TGTGCCAGCAGCACGGGACTAGCGGGGGGGGAGACCCAGTACTTC
clone size: -
V gene: TRBV7-2
J gene: TRBJ2-5
D gene: TRBD2

CDR3 protein: CASSDLTGGVETQYF
CDR3 DNA: TGTGCCAGCAGTGATCTCACAGGGGGAGTGGAGACCCAGTACTTC
clone size: -
V gene: TRBV27
J gene: TRBJ2-5
D gene: TRBD1

CDR3 protein: CASSGSGTGELFF
CDR3 DNA: TGTGCCAGCAGTGGGTCAGGGACCGGGGAGCTGTTTTTT
clone size: -
V gene: TRBV6-4
J gene: TRBJ2-2
D gene: -

CDR3 protein: CASSQCGQGYGSTNEKLFF
CDR3 DNA: TGCGCCAGCAGTCAATGTGGACAGGGGTACGGGTCAACTAATGAAAAACTGTTTTTT
clone size: -
V gene: TRBV23-1
J gene: TRBJ1-4
D gene: TRBD1

CDR3 protein: CASSAKRGRDSPLHF
CDR3 DNA: TGTGCCAGCAGTGCAAAAAGGGGGCGCGATTCACCCCTCCACTTT
clone size: -
V gene: TRBV27
J gene: TRBJ1-6
D gene: TRBD1

CDR3 protein: CASLRENYGYTF
CDR3 DNA: TGTGCCAGCCTCCGGGAAAACTATGGCTACACCTTC
clone size: -
V gene: TRBV18
J gene: TRBJ1-2
D gene: -

CDR3 protein: CASSVGAEAFF
CDR3 DNA: TGTGCCAGCAGCGTAGGCGCTGAAGCTTTCTTT
clone size: -
V gene: TRBV9
J gene: TRBJ1-1
D gene: -

CDR3 protein: CASSGGTGEKLFF
CDR3 DNA: TGTGCCAGCAGCGGTGGGACTGGCGAAAAACTGTTTTTT
clone size: once
V gene: TRBV5-6
J gene: TRBJ1-4
D gene: -

CDR3 protein: CASRTSLSEQFF
CDR3 DNA: TGTGCCAGCAGGACTTCATTGAGTGAGCAGTTCTTC
clone size: -
V gene: TRBV11-2
J gene: TRBJ2-1
D gene: -

CDR3 protein: CASSDPSLLAGEFF
CDR3 DNA: TGTGCCAGCAGTGACCCCTCCCTACTAGCGGGAGAGTTCTTC
clone size: -
V gene: TRBV25-1
J gene: TRBJ2-1
D gene: TRBD2

CDR3 protein: CASSSPPWFSDRGLGDGYTF
CDR3 DNA: TGTGCCAGCAGTTCCCCACCATGGTTTTCGGACAGGGGGCTAGGGGATGGCTACACCTTC
clone size: -
V gene: TRBV28
J gene: TRBJ1-2
D gene: TRBD1

CDR3 protein: CASSYDRENQPQHF
CDR3 DNA: TGTGCCAGCAGTTATGACAGGGAAAATCAGCCCCAGCATTTT
clone size: -
V gene: TRBV27
J gene: TRBJ1-5
D gene: TRBD1

CDR3 protein: CASSLGTGETEAFF
CDR3 DNA: TGTGCCAGCAGCTTAGGGACAGGGGAAACTGAAGCTTTCTTT
clone size: -
V gene: TRBV13
J gene: TRBJ1-1
D gene: TRBD1

CDR3 protein: CASSLGTGESSYNSPLHF
CDR3 DNA: TGTGCCAGCAGCTTAGGAACAGGGGAGAGCTCCTATAATTCACCCCTCCACTTT
clone size: few
V gene: TRBV7-9
J gene: TRBJ1-6
D gene: TRBD1

CDR3 protein: CASSEQTGTDNEKLFF
CDR3 DNA: TGTGCCAGCAGCGAACAGACCGGGACAGATAATGAAAAACTGTTTTTT
clone size: -
V gene: TRBV13
J gene: TRBJ1-4
D gene: TRBD1

CDR3 protein: CASREDRDYGYTF
CDR3 DNA: TGTGCCAGCAGAGAAGACAGGGACTATGGCTACACCTTC
clone size: -
V gene: TRBV7-9
J gene: TRBJ1-2
D gene: TRBD1

CDR3 protein: CASSSVISGTGDQAEAFF
CDR3 DNA: TGTGCCAGCAGCTCTGTGATATCCGGGACAGGGGACCAGGCCGAAGCTTTCTTT
clone size: -
V gene: TRBV5-6
J gene: TRBJ1-1
D gene: TRBD1

CDR3 protein: CASSERDRASTDTQYF
CDR3 DNA: TGTGCCAGCAGTGAAAGGGACAGAGCTAGCACAGATACGCAGTATTTT
clone size: once
V gene: TRBV2
J gene: TRBJ2-3
D gene: TRBD1

CDR3 protein: CASRLLETQYF
CDR3 DNA: TGCGCCAGCAGACTACTAGAGACCCAGTACTTC
clone size: -
V gene: TRBV10-2
J gene: TRBJ2-5
D gene: -

CDR3 protein: CASSPRLAGPTDTQYF
CDR3 DNA: TGTGCCAGCAGCCCACGACTAGCGGGGCCCACAGATACGCAGTATTTT
clone size: -
V gene: TRBV13
J gene: TRBJ2-3
D gene: TRBD2

CDR3 protein: CASSERGSTDTQYF
CDR3 DNA: TGTGCCAGCAGTGAGCGGGGGAGCACAGATACGCAGTATTTT
clone size: -
V gene: TRBV6-4
J gene: TRBJ2-3
D gene: TRBD2

CDR3 protein: CSYQHGGAAYNEQFF
CDR3 DNA: TGCAGCTACCAGCACGGGGGGGCCGCCTACAATGAGCAGTTCTTC
clone size: once
V gene: TRBV29-1
J gene: TRBJ2-1
D gene: TRBD2

CDR3 protein: CASSLGHSWETQYF
CDR3 DNA: TGTGCCAGCAGCCTGGGACATTCGTGGGAGACCCAGTACTTC
clone size: -
V gene: TRBV7-8
J gene: TRBJ2-5
D gene: -

CDR3 protein: CASSTSRYNEQFF
CDR3 DNA: TGTGCCAGCAGTACATCTAGGTACAATGAGCAGTTCTTC
clone size: few
V gene: TRBV6-1
J gene: TRBJ2-1
D gene: -

CDR3 protein: CASSKGTGNQPQHF
CDR3 DNA: TGTGCCAGCAGCAAAGGGACAGGGAATCAGCCCCAGCATTTT
clone size: few
V gene: TRBV5-6
J gene: TRBJ1-5
D gene: TRBD1

CDR3 protein: CASSMGQPNSPLHF
CDR3 DNA: TGTGCCAGTAGTATGGGACAGCCGAATTCACCCCTCCACTTT
clone size: few
V gene: TRBV19
J gene: TRBJ1-6
D gene: TRBD1

CDR3 protein: CASSETGVGGYTF
CDR3 DNA: TGCGCCAGCAGTGAGACAGGGGTTGGCGGCTACACCTTC
clone size: -
V gene: TRBV10-2
J gene: TRBJ1-2
D gene: TRBD1

CDR3 protein: CASSKLAGAHEQFF
CDR3 DNA: TGTGCCAGTAGTAAGCTAGCGGGGGCCCATGAGCAGTTCTTC
clone size: once
V gene: TRBV19
J gene: TRBJ2-1
D gene: TRBD2

CDR3 protein: CAISETGAKQFF
CDR3 DNA: TGTGCCATCAGTGAAACAGGGGCAAAGCAGTTCTTC
clone size: -
V gene: TRBV10-3
J gene: TRBJ2-1
D gene: TRBD1

CDR3 protein: CASSVDTGTGDGYTF
CDR3 DNA: TGTGCCAGCAGCGTCGACACCGGGACAGGGGATGGCTACACCTTC
clone size: -
V gene: TRBV9
J gene: TRBJ1-2
D gene: TRBD1

CDR3 protein: CASSIGGSGGSNQPQHF
CDR3 DNA: TGTGCCAGCAGTATAGGGGGTTCTGGGGGTAGCAATCAGCCCCAGCATTTT
clone size: -
V gene: TRBV27
J gene: TRBJ1-5
D gene: -